This TCR beta chain originates from a study of blood T cell repertoires in COVID-19. In the source study's methods: It was from reference gene primer amplification that nucleated cell counts were estimated. Only in-frame clones appear in the TCRdb table, and some are missing; sequencing was by immunoSEQ multiplex PCR. V and J calls plus clone size are reproduced from that table; the DNA served to infer D and trimming. The sample consists of 150,000 to 200,000 clones, 86% of them appearing once. V trimming: 7 bases; J trimming: 8 bases; junction bases outside the gene matches: 9. CDR1 LGHDT and CDR2 YNNKEL come from the germline V gene (reference sequence). CDR3 size: 16 residues.

The V call is TRBV3-1 (or the pseudogene TRBV3-2), the J call TRBJ2-3, with TRBD2 identical over 16 bases. This receptor was identified in a woman of 80 years or more in a cohort sampled during active or convalescent COVID-19. Sample: peripheral blood. The CDR3 nucleotides read TGTGCCAGCATCGGGACTAGCGGGGGGGCCAGTGGTACGCAGTATTTT. Protein sequence: CASIGTSGGASGTQYF.